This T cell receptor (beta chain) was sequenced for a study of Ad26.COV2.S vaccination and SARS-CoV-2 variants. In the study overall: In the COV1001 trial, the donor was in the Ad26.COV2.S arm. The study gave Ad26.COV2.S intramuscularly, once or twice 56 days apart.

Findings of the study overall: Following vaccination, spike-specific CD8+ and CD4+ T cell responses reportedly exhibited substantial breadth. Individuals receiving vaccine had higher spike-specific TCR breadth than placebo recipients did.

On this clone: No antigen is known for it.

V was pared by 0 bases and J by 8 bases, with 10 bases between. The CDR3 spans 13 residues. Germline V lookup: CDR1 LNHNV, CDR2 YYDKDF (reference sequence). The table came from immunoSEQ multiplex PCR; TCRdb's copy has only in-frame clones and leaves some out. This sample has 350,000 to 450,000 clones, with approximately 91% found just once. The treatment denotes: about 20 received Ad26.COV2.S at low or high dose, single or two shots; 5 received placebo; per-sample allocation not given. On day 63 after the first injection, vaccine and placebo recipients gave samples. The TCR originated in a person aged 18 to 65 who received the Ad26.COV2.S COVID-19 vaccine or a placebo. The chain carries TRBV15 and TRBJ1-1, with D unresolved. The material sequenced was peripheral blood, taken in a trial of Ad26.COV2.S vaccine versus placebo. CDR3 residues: CATSRDLTPEAFF. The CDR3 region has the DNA TGTGCCACCAGCAGAGATTTAACACCCGAAGCTTTCTTT.